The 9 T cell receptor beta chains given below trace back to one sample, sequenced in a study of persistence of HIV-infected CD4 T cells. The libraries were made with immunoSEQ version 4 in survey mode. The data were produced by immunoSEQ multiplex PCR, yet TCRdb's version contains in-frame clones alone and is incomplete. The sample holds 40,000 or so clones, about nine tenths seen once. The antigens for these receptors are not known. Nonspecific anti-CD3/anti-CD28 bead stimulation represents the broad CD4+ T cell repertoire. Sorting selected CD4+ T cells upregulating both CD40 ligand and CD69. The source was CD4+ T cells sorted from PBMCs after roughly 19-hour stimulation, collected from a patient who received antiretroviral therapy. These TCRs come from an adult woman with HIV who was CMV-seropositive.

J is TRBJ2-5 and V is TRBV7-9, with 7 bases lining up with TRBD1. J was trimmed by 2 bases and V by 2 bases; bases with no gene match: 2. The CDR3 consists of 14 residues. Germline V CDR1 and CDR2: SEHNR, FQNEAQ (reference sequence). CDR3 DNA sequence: TGTGCCAGCAGCTTAAGGGACAGTCAAGAGACCCAGTACTTC. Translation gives CASSLRDSQETQYF.

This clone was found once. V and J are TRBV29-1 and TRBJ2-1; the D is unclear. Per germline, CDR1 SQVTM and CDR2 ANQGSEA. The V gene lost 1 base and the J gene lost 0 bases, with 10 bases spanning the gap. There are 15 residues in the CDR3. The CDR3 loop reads CSVEVPFPSYNEQFF. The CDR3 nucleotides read TGCAGCGTTGAAGTTCCTTTCCCCTCCTACAATGAGCAGTTCTTC.

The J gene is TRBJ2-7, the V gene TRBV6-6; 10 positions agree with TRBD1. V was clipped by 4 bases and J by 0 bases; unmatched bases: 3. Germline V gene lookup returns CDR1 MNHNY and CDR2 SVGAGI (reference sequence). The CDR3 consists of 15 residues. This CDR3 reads CASSSRTGGSYEQYF. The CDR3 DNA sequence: TGTGCCAGCAGTTCCAGGACAGGGGGCTCCTACGAGCAGTACTTC.

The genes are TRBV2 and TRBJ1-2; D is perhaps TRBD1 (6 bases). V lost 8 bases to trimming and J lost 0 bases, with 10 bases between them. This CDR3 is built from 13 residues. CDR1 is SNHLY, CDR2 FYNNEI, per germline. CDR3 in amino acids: CASEDRTNYGYTF. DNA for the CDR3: TGTGCCAGCGAGGACAGAACTAACTATGGCTACACCTTC.

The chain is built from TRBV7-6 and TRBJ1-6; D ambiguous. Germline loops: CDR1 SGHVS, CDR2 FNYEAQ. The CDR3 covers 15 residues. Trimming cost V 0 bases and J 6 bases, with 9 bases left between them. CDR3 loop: CASSLAAGSNSPLHF. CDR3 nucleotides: TGTGCCAGCAGCTTAGCAGCTGGGAGTAATTCACCCCTCCACTTT.

The DNA of the CDR3 is TGTGCCATCACACAGGGAGGCGGTCAGCCCCAGCATTTT. Encoded protein: CAITQGGGQPQHF. The chain couples TRBV10-3 to TRBJ1-5, with D perhaps TRBD1 (6 bases). This CDR3 has 13 amino acids. CDR1 ENHRY and CDR2 SYGVKD come from the germline V gene. Trimming shortened V by 7 bases and J by 6 bases, and 13 bases separated the two germline ends.

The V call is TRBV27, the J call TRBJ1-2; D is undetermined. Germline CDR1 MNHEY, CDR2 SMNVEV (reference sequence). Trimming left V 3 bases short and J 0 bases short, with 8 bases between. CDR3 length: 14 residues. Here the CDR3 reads CASSLGSANYGYTF. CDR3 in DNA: TGTGCCAGCAGTTTGGGCAGCGCTAACTATGGCTACACCTTC.

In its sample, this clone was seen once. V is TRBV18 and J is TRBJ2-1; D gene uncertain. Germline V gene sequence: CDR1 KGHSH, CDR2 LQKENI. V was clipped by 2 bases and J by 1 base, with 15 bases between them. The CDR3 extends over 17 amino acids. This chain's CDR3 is CASSPGYTPWSYNEQFF. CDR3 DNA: TGTGCCAGCTCACCAGGCTACACCCCTTGGTCCTACAATGAGCAGTTCTTC.

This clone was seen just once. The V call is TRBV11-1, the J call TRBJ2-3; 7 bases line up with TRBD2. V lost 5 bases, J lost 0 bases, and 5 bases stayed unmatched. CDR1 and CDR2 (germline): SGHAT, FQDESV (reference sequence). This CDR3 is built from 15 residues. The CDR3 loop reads CASSDSGISTDTQYF. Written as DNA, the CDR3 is TGTGCCAGCAGCGACAGCGGGATAAGCACAGATACGCAGTATTTT.